These T cell receptor beta chains were read from a single sample in a study of cytomegalovirus exposure and HLA in healthy donors. Here immunoSEQ multiplex PCR was the method, and the copy in TCRdb shows in-frame clones only, minus some. The sample has about 99,000 clones; more than 75% are singletons. Material for sequencing was PBMCs. All receptors come from a woman under 30 in good health and CMV-seropositive. Both conserved end residues are part of each CDR3. D genes are given only for firm matches. Size values are once, few and many counts, or a class for expanded clones, and some rows have none.

d_call: -; clone_size: -; j_call: TRBJ2-7; v_call: TRBV5-1; cdr3_nt: TGCGCCAGCAGCTGGGGACTTTCCTTCTCCTACGAGCAGTACTTC; cdr3_aa: CASSWGLSFSYEQYF
d_call: -; clone_size: -; j_call: TRBJ1-6; v_call: TRBV6-6; cdr3_nt: TGTGCCAGCAGTTACTCACCGAGGAGCTCCAATTCACCCCTCCACTTT; cdr3_aa: CASSYSPRSSNSPLHF
d_call: TRBD2; clone_size: -; j_call: TRBJ2-7; v_call: TRBV6-5; cdr3_nt: TGTGCCAGCAGTTCCGCTCCGGGGGGGTACGAGCAGTACTTC; cdr3_aa: CASSSAPGGYEQYF
d_call: -; clone_size: -; j_call: TRBJ1-2; v_call: TRBV5-1; cdr3_nt: TGCGCCAGCAGCTTGAGCCCGAACCAAAAGGGCTACACCTTC; cdr3_aa: CASSLSPNQKGYTF
d_call: -; clone_size: -; j_call: TRBJ2-7; v_call: TRBV4-2; cdr3_nt: TGTGCCAGCAGCCAAGTCACGACTTACGAGCAGTACTTC; cdr3_aa: CASSQVTTYEQYF
d_call: TRBD1; clone_size: -; j_call: TRBJ2-7; v_call: TRBV29-1; cdr3_nt: TGCAGCGTGCTACAAGGCGGGACAGGGGTGTACGAGCAGTACTTC; cdr3_aa: CSVLQGGTGVYEQYF
d_call: -; clone_size: -; j_call: TRBJ1-2; v_call: TRBV18; cdr3_nt: TGTGCCAGCTCACCACCGGAGGGAGGTTCCCGAGGTGGCTACACCTTC; cdr3_aa: CASSPPEGGSRGGYTF
d_call: -; clone_size: -; j_call: TRBJ2-7; v_call: TRBV5-1; cdr3_nt: TGCGCCAGCAGCTTGGCGGACGAGCAGTACTTC; cdr3_aa: CASSLADEQYF
d_call: -; clone_size: -; j_call: TRBJ2-7; v_call: TRBV5-5; cdr3_nt: TGTGCCAGCCTAAACAGGGTGGGGTCCTACGAGCAGTACTTC; cdr3_aa: CASLNRVGSYEQYF
d_call: TRBD1; clone_size: -; j_call: TRBJ2-7; v_call: TRBV11-2; cdr3_nt: TGTGCCAGCCAGCTTAGCCTCCAACAGGGGATCCACGAGCAGTACTTC; cdr3_aa: CASQLSLQQGIHEQYF
d_call: -; clone_size: -; j_call: TRBJ2-6; v_call: TRBV9; cdr3_nt: TGTGCCAGCAGCGCGTCTCCCTCTGGGGCCAACGTCCTGACTTTC; cdr3_aa: CASSASPSGANVLTF
d_call: -; clone_size: -; j_call: TRBJ2-5; v_call: TRBV2; cdr3_nt: TGTGCCAGCAGCCTACAAGAGACCCAGTACTTC; cdr3_aa: CASSLQETQYF
d_call: -; clone_size: -; j_call: TRBJ1-6; v_call: TRBV19; cdr3_nt: TGTGCCAGTAGCGCCCCGGCGGCGGCAGGAAGGGGCTCACCCCTCCACTTT; cdr3_aa: CASSAPAAAGRGSPLHF
d_call: TRBD1; clone_size: -; j_call: TRBJ2-2; v_call: TRBV30; cdr3_nt: TGTGCCTGGAGATCCAGGGGGACAGCGAACACCGGGGAGCTGTTTTTT; cdr3_aa: CAWRSRGTANTGELFF
d_call: -; clone_size: -; j_call: TRBJ2-7; v_call: TRBV2; cdr3_nt: TGTGCCGGTCGTGGGGAGGTGGACGAGCAGTACTTC; cdr3_aa: CAGRGEVDEQYF
d_call: TRBD1; clone_size: -; j_call: TRBJ1-5; v_call: TRBV5-6; cdr3_nt: TGTGCCAGCACGCGCGGGACAGGGAGCCAGCCCCAGCATTTT; cdr3_aa: CASTRGTGSQPQHF
d_call: -; clone_size: -; j_call: TRBJ1-3; v_call: TRBV5-6; cdr3_nt: TGTGCCAGCAGCTTAGTGGGTGGGCCCTCTGGAAACACCATATATTTT; cdr3_aa: CASSLVGGPSGNTIYF
d_call: -; clone_size: -; j_call: TRBJ1-6; v_call: TRBV19; cdr3_nt: TGTGCCAGTACCGTGAGTCAGGCCCAGAATTCACCCCTCCACTTT; cdr3_aa: CASTVSQAQNSPLHF
d_call: -; clone_size: -; j_call: TRBJ2-7; v_call: TRBV30; cdr3_nt: TGTGCCTGGTCGATAGCGGAGCAGTACTTC; cdr3_aa: CAWSIAEQYF
d_call: -; clone_size: few; j_call: TRBJ2-3; v_call: TRBV9; cdr3_nt: TGTGCCAGCAGCGTAGCTAGGGGGTTCACAGATACGCAGTATTTT; cdr3_aa: CASSVARGFTDTQYF
d_call: -; clone_size: -; j_call: TRBJ2-2; v_call: TRBV4-3; cdr3_nt: TGCGCCAGCAGCCAAGAATTGTCTCTGACAGATACGAACACCGGGGAGCTGTTTTTT; cdr3_aa: CASSQELSLTDTNTGELFF
d_call: TRBD1; clone_size: -; j_call: TRBJ2-7; v_call: TRBV13; cdr3_nt: TGTGCCAGCAGCTTCGGGACGGGACAGGGGTACGAGCAGTACTTC; cdr3_aa: CASSFGTGQGYEQYF
d_call: -; clone_size: -; j_call: TRBJ2-1; v_call: TRBV4-3; cdr3_nt: TGCGCCAGCAGCCAAGCCCCAGGGGGGTTCGTTGAGCAGTTCTTC; cdr3_aa: CASSQAPGGFVEQFF
d_call: TRBD2; clone_size: -; j_call: TRBJ2-1; v_call: TRBV5-1; cdr3_nt: TGCGCCAGCACCCCCATCGACAGCGGGGACAATGAGCAGTTCTTC; cdr3_aa: CASTPIDSGDNEQFF
d_call: TRBD1; clone_size: -; j_call: TRBJ1-2; v_call: TRBV7-2; cdr3_nt: TGTGCCAGCAGCTCTCCGGGACAGGGTCACTATGGCTACACCTTC; cdr3_aa: CASSSPGQGHYGYTF
d_call: TRBD2; clone_size: once; j_call: TRBJ2-1; v_call: TRBV5-4; cdr3_nt: TGTGCCAGCAGCTTGGATAGCGGGGGAATCTTAAATGAGCAGTTCTTC; cdr3_aa: CASSLDSGGILNEQFF
d_call: -; clone_size: -; j_call: TRBJ1-4; v_call: TRBV7-9; cdr3_nt: TGTGCCACGAGCGCCGGGACAAGACTGTTTTTT; cdr3_aa: CATSAGTRLFF
d_call: -; clone_size: -; j_call: TRBJ2-5; v_call: TRBV28; cdr3_nt: TGTGCCACCCGGTTGGGGGGAACCCAGTACTTC; cdr3_aa: CATRLGGTQYF
d_call: TRBD1; clone_size: -; j_call: TRBJ2-1; v_call: TRBV5-4; cdr3_nt: TGTGCCAGCAGCTATCCCGGGACAGGGAGGAATGAGCAGTTCTTC; cdr3_aa: CASSYPGTGRNEQFF
d_call: -; clone_size: -; j_call: TRBJ2-5; v_call: TRBV5-4; cdr3_nt: TGTGCCAGCAGCCCTCCACCGGGCGGGAACCAAGAGACCCAGTACTTC; cdr3_aa: CASSPPPGGNQETQYF
d_call: -; clone_size: -; j_call: TRBJ2-7; v_call: TRBV7-9; cdr3_nt: TGTGCCAGCAGCTCGGGACTGATCTACGAGCAGTACTTC; cdr3_aa: CASSSGLIYEQYF
d_call: -; clone_size: -; j_call: TRBJ2-7; v_call: TRBV9; cdr3_nt: TGTGCCAGCAGCTCCGCGGGGGAGCAGTACTTC; cdr3_aa: CASSSAGEQYF
d_call: TRBD2; clone_size: -; j_call: TRBJ2-2; v_call: TRBV6-6; cdr3_nt: TGTGCCAGCAGTCTATTAGCGGGAGCCGGGGAGCTGTTTTTT; cdr3_aa: CASSLLAGAGELFF
d_call: TRBD2; clone_size: -; j_call: TRBJ2-1; v_call: TRBV29-1; cdr3_nt: TGCAGCGTTGTTGAGGGGGGGCGGGGGGGCTGGAATGAGCAGTTCTTC; cdr3_aa: CSVVEGGRGGWNEQFF
d_call: -; clone_size: -; j_call: TRBJ1-6; v_call: TRBV2; cdr3_nt: TGTGCCAGCGGGGTGGGGGCCAGCTCCTATAATTCACCCCTCCACTTT; cdr3_aa: CASGVGASSYNSPLHF
d_call: -; clone_size: -; j_call: TRBJ2-1; v_call: TRBV7-2; cdr3_nt: TGTGCCAGCAGCTTAGCGGAGGGGGGGTACAATGAGCAGTTCTTC; cdr3_aa: CASSLAEGGYNEQFF
d_call: TRBD1; clone_size: -; j_call: TRBJ1-1; v_call: TRBV5-1; cdr3_nt: TGCGCCAGCAGCTTAGGACAGGGGGGCCTAAACACTGAAGCTTTCTTT; cdr3_aa: CASSLGQGGLNTEAFF
d_call: TRBD2; clone_size: -; j_call: TRBJ2-4; v_call: TRBV25-1; cdr3_nt: TGTGCCAGCATGCCCGGGGGGTTACAAAACATTCAGTACTTC; cdr3_aa: CASMPGGLQNIQYF
d_call: TRBD2; clone_size: -; j_call: TRBJ2-1; v_call: TRBV6-6; cdr3_nt: TGTGCCAGCAATACCGCGGGAGTCTCCTACAATGAGCAGTTCTTC; cdr3_aa: CASNTAGVSYNEQFF
d_call: TRBD2; clone_size: -; j_call: TRBJ2-5; v_call: TRBV5-1; cdr3_nt: TGCGCCAGCAGCCCTGGACTAGCGGGGGGGCCGGGGGAGACCCAGTACTTC; cdr3_aa: CASSPGLAGGPGETQYF
d_call: -; clone_size: -; j_call: TRBJ2-7; v_call: TRBV5-1; cdr3_nt: TGCGCCAGCAGCACTTCGAGTGGGCCCCTGAATTACGAGCAGTACTTC; cdr3_aa: CASSTSSGPLNYEQYF